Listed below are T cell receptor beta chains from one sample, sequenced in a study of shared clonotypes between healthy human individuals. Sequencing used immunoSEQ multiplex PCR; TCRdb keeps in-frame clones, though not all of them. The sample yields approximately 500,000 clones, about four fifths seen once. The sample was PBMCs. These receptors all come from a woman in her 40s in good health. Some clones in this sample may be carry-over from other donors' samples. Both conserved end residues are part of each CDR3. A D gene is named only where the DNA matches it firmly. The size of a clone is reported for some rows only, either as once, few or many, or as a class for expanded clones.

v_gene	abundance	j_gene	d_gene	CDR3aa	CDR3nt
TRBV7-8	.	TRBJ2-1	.	CASSLPSQGAYNEQFF	TGTGCCAGCAGCTTACCATCCCAAGGGGCCTACAATGAGCAGTTCTTC
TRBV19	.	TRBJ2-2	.	CASSTLADANTGELFF	TGTGCCAGTAGTACCCTAGCAGACGCGAACACCGGGGAGCTGTTTTTT
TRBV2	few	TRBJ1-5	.	CASKEWGDQPQHF	TGTGCCAGCAAGGAATGGGGAGATCAGCCCCAGCATTTT
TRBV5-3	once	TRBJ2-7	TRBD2	CARSVLALRSYEQYF	TGTGCCAGAAGCGTACTAGCGCTCCGTTCCTACGAGCAGTACTTC
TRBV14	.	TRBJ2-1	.	CASSQDQDTNEQFF	TGTGCCAGCAGCCAAGATCAGGACACCAATGAGCAGTTCTTC
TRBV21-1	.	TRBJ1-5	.	CASSKIRDSNQPQHF	TGTGCCAGCAGCAAAATTCGGGATAGCAATCAGCCCCAGCATTTT
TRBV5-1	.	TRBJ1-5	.	CASSLIGGFNQPQHF	TGCGCCAGCAGCTTAATAGGAGGGTTTAATCAGCCCCAGCATTTT
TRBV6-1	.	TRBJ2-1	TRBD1	CASSRDRGSGEQFF	TGTGCCAGCTCCCGGGACAGGGGGTCCGGTGAGCAGTTCTTC
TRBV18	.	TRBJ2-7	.	CASSPGSPYEQYF	TGTGCCAGCTCACCCGGCAGCCCCTACGAGCAGTACTTC
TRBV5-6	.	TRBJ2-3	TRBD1	CASTRMDRGRVEGDTQYF	TGTGCCAGCACCCGAATGGACAGGGGACGCGTTGAGGGAGATACGCAGTATTTT
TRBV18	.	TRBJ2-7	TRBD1	CASSYGTGGYEQYF	TGTGCCAGCTCTTACGGGACAGGGGGCTACGAGCAGTACTTC
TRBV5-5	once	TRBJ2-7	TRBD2	CASSEGLGSYEQYF	TGTGCCAGCAGCGAGGGACTAGGGTCCTACGAGCAGTACTTC
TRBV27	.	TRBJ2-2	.	CASSSGLNTGELFF	TGTGCCAGCAGTTCCGGTCTGAACACCGGGGAGCTGTTTTTT
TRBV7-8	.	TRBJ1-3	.	CASSLQGASGNTIYF	TGTGCCAGCAGCTTACAGGGTGCTTCTGGAAACACCATATATTTT
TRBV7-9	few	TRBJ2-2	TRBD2	CASSRLAGGPNTGELFF	TGTGCCAGCAGCCGACTAGCGGGAGGCCCTAACACCGGGGAGCTGTTTTTT
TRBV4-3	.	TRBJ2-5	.	CASSRNRGRVDQETQYF	TGCGCCAGCAGTCGTAACAGGGGGAGGGTGGACCAAGAGACCCAGTACTTC
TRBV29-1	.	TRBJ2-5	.	CSGGGTGWETQYF	TGCAGCGGGGGTGGAACAGGGTGGGAGACCCAGTACTTC
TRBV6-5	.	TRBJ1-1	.	CASSYQENTEAFF	TGTGCCAGCAGTTATCAGGAAAACACTGAAGCTTTCTTT
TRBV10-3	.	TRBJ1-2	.	CAIGSPGAGDGYTF	TGTGCCATCGGCTCCCCAGGGGCCGGAGATGGCTACACCTTC
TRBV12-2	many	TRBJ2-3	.	CASRPDGVGLTPPISSTDTQYF	TGTGCAAGTCGCCCGGATGGGGTTGGACTAACCCCTCCCATATCTAGCACAGATACGCAGTATTTT